These T cell receptor beta chains were read from a single sample in a study of human T cells and chemical hapten exposure. MiXCR, applied by TCRdb to the RACE reads, yields one record per CDR3 protein. This sample has some 79,000 distinct CDR3 sequences, with roughly 10% found just once. The source was whole blood, collected in connection with sensitization to the hapten diphenylcyclopropenone (DPC). Receptors originate from a woman between 50 and 59 years old with alopecia areata. Some clones in this sample may be carry-over from other donors' samples. CDR3s include the opening cysteine and the closing phenylalanine or tryptophan. Fields, in order: clone size, D gene, J gene, V gene, CDR3 DNA, CDR3 protein. A D gene is named only where the DNA matches it firmly. Rows give clone size only sometimes, using once, few, many, or a class for an expanded clone.

abundance: -
d_gene: TRBD1
j_gene: TRBJ1-1
v_gene: TRBV5-1
CDR3nt: TGCGCCAGCGCGGGACAGGGATATACTGAAGCTTTCTTT
CDR3aa: CASAGQGYTEAFF

abundance: few
d_gene: TRBD2
j_gene: TRBJ2-7
v_gene: TRBV7-2
CDR3nt: TGTGCCAGCAGCCCCCAGGGTCCCCACAGCGGGAGCTCCTACGAGCAGTACTTC
CDR3aa: CASSPQGPHSGSSYEQYF

abundance: few
d_gene: -
j_gene: TRBJ2-3
v_gene: TRBV5-1
CDR3nt: TGCGCCAGCAGCTTTAGGACCCCGCGGGCGTCAGATACGCAGTATTTT
CDR3aa: CASSFRTPRASDTQYF

abundance: -
d_gene: -
j_gene: TRBJ2-2
v_gene: TRBV6-5
CDR3nt: TGTGCCAGCAGTTGGAAGATGATTGGCCGGGCCGACACCGGGGAGCTGTTTTTT
CDR3aa: CASSWKMIGRADTGELFF

abundance: few
d_gene: -
j_gene: TRBJ2-7
v_gene: TRBV5-1
CDR3nt: TGCGCCAGCAGCTTGGGACAGGCTAATTTCTACGAGCAGTACTTC
CDR3aa: CASSLGQANFYEQYF

abundance: many
d_gene: -
j_gene: TRBJ1-1
v_gene: TRBV16
CDR3nt: TGTGCCAGCAGCCAATCTTCCGGCCATAACACTGAAGCTTTCTTT
CDR3aa: CASSQSSGHNTEAFF

abundance: few
d_gene: -
j_gene: TRBJ2-1
v_gene: TRBV20-1
CDR3nt: TGCAGTGCTAGGGGCCAGGTTTACAATGAGCAGTTCTTC
CDR3aa: CSARGQVYNEQFF

abundance: many
d_gene: -
j_gene: TRBJ1-6
v_gene: TRBV15
CDR3nt: TGTGCCACCAGCAGAGATAGAGGCCATAATTCACCCCTCCACTTT
CDR3aa: CATSRDRGHNSPLHF

abundance: many
d_gene: -
j_gene: TRBJ1-2
v_gene: TRBV6-5
CDR3nt: TGTGCCAGCACCCACAGCGGGGGGGGCTATGGCTACACCTTC
CDR3aa: CASTHSGGGYGYTF

abundance: -
d_gene: TRBD2
j_gene: TRBJ2-7
v_gene: TRBV6-1
CDR3nt: TGTGCCAGCAGTGACGCGGGACTAGCGGTCGAGCAGTACTTC
CDR3aa: CASSDAGLAVEQYF

abundance: few
d_gene: -
j_gene: TRBJ2-3
v_gene: TRBV12-3/TRBV12-4
CDR3nt: TGTGCCAGCAGTTCTATCCCGACAGACACAGATACGCAGTATTTT
CDR3aa: CASSSIPTDTDTQYF

abundance: few
d_gene: -
j_gene: TRBJ1-2
v_gene: TRBV27
CDR3nt: TGTGCCAGCAGTCCCTCGGGGGGCGAATCTGGCTACACCTTC
CDR3aa: CASSPSGGESGYTF

abundance: many
d_gene: -
j_gene: TRBJ2-1
v_gene: TRBV4-1
CDR3nt: TGCGCCAGCAGCTACGTAGCGGTGGATGAGCAGTTCTTC
CDR3aa: CASSYVAVDEQFF